These T cell receptor beta chains were read from a single sample in a study of blood T cell repertoires in COVID-19. Repertoires were generated with immunoSEQ multiplex PCR, while TCRdb's copy carries only in-frame clones and drops some. The repertoire consists of approximately 35,000 clones, with just under 80% occurring once and the leading ten covering 30% to 40%. Sequencing used peripheral blood. The source of these receptors is a man of 80 years or more with acute or convalescent COVID-19. Each CDR3 is given with its conserved first and last residue. D genes are given only for firm matches. Size tells how often a clone was seen (once, few, many) or the class of an expanded clone, and some rows leave it out.

J | size | D | V | DNA | CDR3
TRBJ2-3 | NA | NA | TRBV5-4 | TGTGCCAGCAGCTTGGCCGGACTATCGGATACGCAGTATTTT | CASSLAGLSDTQYF
TRBJ1-6 | NA | TRBD1 | TRBV18 | TGTGCCAGCTCACCACCTGGGACAGGATTTAATTCACCCCTCCACTTT | CASSPPGTGFNSPLHF
TRBJ1-3 | NA | NA | TRBV10-3 | TGTGCCATCACCTCAGAGAGGCTTATCTCTGGAAACACCATATATTTT | CAITSERLISGNTIYF
TRBJ1-5 | NA | TRBD1 | TRBV4-1 | TGCGCCAGCAGCCAAGAAGGGGGCGGGCAGCCCCAGCATTTT | CASSQEGGGQPQHF
TRBJ2-1 | NA | NA | TRBV6-1 | TGTGCCAGCAGTGAATACAGGGTCACCTACAATGAGCAGTTCTTC | CASSEYRVTYNEQFF
TRBJ1-5 | few | TRBD1 | TRBV6-5 | TGTGCCAGCAGTCCCGACAGGGCAAATCAGCCCCAGCATTTT | CASSPDRANQPQHF
TRBJ2-1 | NA | TRBD2 | TRBV7-8 | TGTGCCAGCAGCCCGGGGACTAGCGGGGGCTCTCGCTCCTACAATGAGCAGTTCTTC | CASSPGTSGGSRSYNEQFF
TRBJ1-1 | NA | NA | TRBV19 | TGTGCCAGCTTTCTGACAGGTACGAACACTGAAGCTTTCTTT | CASFLTGTNTEAFF
TRBJ2-1 | NA | NA | TRBV7-9 | TGTGCCAGCAGCTTATTATACAATGAGCAGTTCTTC | CASSLLYNEQFF
TRBJ1-2 | NA | NA | TRBV7-9 | TGTGCCAGCAGCCCCCCTGAGGCAGCCTATGGCTACACCTTC | CASSPPEAAYGYTF
TRBJ2-1 | NA | TRBD2 | TRBV10-3 | TGTGCCATCACTACGACTAGCGGGGGGGCCGGAAATGAGCAGTTCTTC | CAITTTSGGAGNEQFF
TRBJ1-2 | NA | NA | TRBV21-1 | TGTGCCAGCAGCACGACAGGGGGCCTTAACTATGGCTACACCTTC | CASSTTGGLNYGYTF
TRBJ2-2 | NA | TRBD1 | TRBV25-1 | TGTGCCAGCAGTTCCTTACAGGGGTGGGGGCTGTTTTTT | CASSSLQGWGLFF
TRBJ2-5 | NA | NA | TRBV7-9 | TGTGCCAGCAGCTCTCGGACTCGGGGGGAGACCCAGTACTTC | CASSSRTRGETQYF
TRBJ2-7 | NA | TRBD1 | TRBV5-1 | TGCGCCAGCAGCTTGAACCTTAGACAGGGGGAATCCTACGAGCAGTACTTC | CASSLNLRQGESYEQYF
TRBJ2-3 | NA | NA | TRBV7-6 | TGTGCCAGCAGCTTACGGGGGAGCACAGATACGCAGTATTTT | CASSLRGSTDTQYF
TRBJ2-1 | few | TRBD1 | TRBV25-1 | TGTGCCAGCAGTCCCGCACAGGGGGAACCCCACTTTGATGAGCAGTTCTTC | CASSPAQGEPHFDEQFF
TRBJ2-6 | NA | TRBD1 | TRBV7-8 | TGTGCCAGCAGCCACATACAGGGGGCCTCCTCTGGGGCCAACGTCCTGACTTTC | CASSHIQGASSGANVLTF
TRBJ2-7 | NA | NA | TRBV5-4 | TGTGCCAGCAAGGGGGGGGGCGGGCACGAGCAGTACTTC | CASKGGGGHEQYF
TRBJ1-1 | NA | NA | TRBV7-8 | TGTGCCAGCAGCTTAGCGGTTTGGGGCCAGAACACTGAAGCTTTCTTT | CASSLAVWGQNTEAFF
TRBJ2-7 | NA | TRBD1 | TRBV6-6 | TGTGCCAGCAGGGGACAGGGGGTCTACGAGCAGTACTTC | CASRGQGVYEQYF
TRBJ2-1 | once | TRBD2 | TRBV14 | TGTGCCAGCAGCGGGACTAGCGGGGGAACCTCCCTGTTCTTC | CASSGTSGGTSLFF
TRBJ2-7 | NA | NA | TRBV20-1 | TGCAGTGCTAGAGACCCCGTCGAGCAGTACTTC | CSARDPVEQYF
TRBJ2-1 | NA | NA | TRBV5-1 | TGCGCCAGCAGCTTGGCGAGTTCTCTCAACAATGAGCAGTTCTTC | CASSLASSLNNEQFF
TRBJ2-1 | NA | TRBD2 | TRBV18 | TGTGCCAGCTCGTCCTACACTAGCGGGGGGACGTATGAGCAGTTCTTC | CASSSYTSGGTYEQFF
TRBJ1-1 | NA | NA | TRBV19 | TGTGCCAGTAGTATCCGGCGGCCCCTCGGGACTGAAGCTTTCTTT | CASSIRRPLGTEAFF
TRBJ2-3 | few | TRBD2 | TRBV5-1 | TGCGCCAGCAGCCCATGGCTAGCGGGAGCGGGAGATACGCAGTATTTT | CASSPWLAGAGDTQYF
TRBJ1-4 | NA | NA | TRBV27 | TGTGCCAGCTCCCTTATCGGGGAAAAACTGTTTTTT | CASSLIGEKLFF
TRBJ2-2 | few | NA | TRBV11-3 | TGTGCCAGCAGCCGCGGAGGGGTCGGCTCCGGGGAGCTGTTTTTT | CASSRGGVGSGELFF
TRBJ2-1 | NA | NA | TRBV6-4 | TGTGCCAGCAGTGACCAGGGGCAAGGGCCCAATGAGCAGTTCTTC | CASSDQGQGPNEQFF
TRBJ2-2 | NA | NA | TRBV9 | TGTGCCAGCAGCGTTGGACTGAGCACCGGGGAGCTGTTTTTT | CASSVGLSTGELFF
TRBJ1-4 | NA | NA | TRBV19 | TGTGCCAGTAGTCGGGAAAAACTGTTTTTT | CASSREKLFF
TRBJ2-3 | NA | TRBD2 | TRBV20-1 | TGCAGTGCTAGTCACGGGGGGTCTAGCACAGATACGCAGTATTTT | CSASHGGSSTDTQYF
TRBJ2-3 | NA | NA | TRBV5-6 | TGTGCCAGCAGCCCCGGGAGAACGTTCGGAGGCACGCAGTATTTT | CASSPGRTFGGTQYF
TRBJ2-2 | NA | TRBD2 | TRBV5-1 | TGCGCCAGCATAGGCGGGGGGGCTTTCGCCGGGGAGCTGTTTTTT | CASIGGGAFAGELFF
TRBJ1-2 | NA | NA | TRBV12-3/TRBV12-4 | TGTGCCAGCAGTTTGGGAGGGAGCTATGGCTACACCTTC | CASSLGGSYGYTF